This T cell receptor beta chain emerged from a study of CD8 T cells in Susac syndrome. Study overall: When blood was drawn, patients with Susac syndrome were on intravenous immunoglobulin alone, on corticosteroids, or therapy-naive. Study-level results: The study admitted that it had a relatively small number of individuals in its TCR sequencing and HLA analysis. Across the total CD8+ repertoires, 15 to 20 Susac-specific public clones were detected, and across the CD8+ TEMRA repertoires, a few such clones were detected.

CDR3 size: 13 residues. Trimming shortened V by 0 bases and J by 5 bases, and 8 bases separated the two germline ends. CDR1 is SGHDT, CDR2 YYEEEE, per germline. Random hexamers were used to reverse transcribe roughly 0.5 to 1 ug of RNA. By means of immunoSEQ multiplex PCR, TCR beta CDR3 spanning 54 Vbeta and 13 Jbeta underwent amplification. TCRdb processed the immunoSEQ multiplex PCR reads anew with MiXCR; each CDR3 protein has one entry. The profile shows roughly 100,000 distinct CDR3 sequences, roughly 96% of them singletons. This clonotype was seen a few times. No antigen is known for it. The receptor was derived from a human donor with Susac syndrome. The gene calls are TRBV5-6 and TRBJ1-1; the D is unclear. The sequencing input was CD8+ T cells from PBMCs. This CDR3 is CASSLELRTEAFF. The CDR3 coding sequence is TGTGCCAGCAGCTTGGAACTGCGGACTGAAGCTTTCTTT.